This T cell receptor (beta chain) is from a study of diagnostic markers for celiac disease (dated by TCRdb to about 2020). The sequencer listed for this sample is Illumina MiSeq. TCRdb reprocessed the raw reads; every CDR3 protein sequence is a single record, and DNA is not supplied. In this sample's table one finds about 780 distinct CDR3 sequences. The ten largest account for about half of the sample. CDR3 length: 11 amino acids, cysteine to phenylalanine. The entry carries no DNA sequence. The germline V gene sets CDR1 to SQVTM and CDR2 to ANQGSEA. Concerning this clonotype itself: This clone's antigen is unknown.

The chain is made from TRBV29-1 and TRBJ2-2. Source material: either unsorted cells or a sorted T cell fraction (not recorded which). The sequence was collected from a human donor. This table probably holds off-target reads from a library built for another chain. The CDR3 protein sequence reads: CSVFHTGELFF.